The 13 T cell receptor beta chains given below trace back to one sample, sequenced in a study of blood T cell repertoires in COVID-19 (dated by TCRdb to 2020 to 2021). The library was prepared using the immunoSEQ multiplex PCR assay. What TCRdb holds here is the immuneACCESS table cut down to in-frame rearrangements. Part of the clones is not present; checked against another copy, under half of the missing clones reflect an unresolved V gene, and the others are unexplained. This sample gives 60,000 to 85,000 clones in total; 80% of them show up just once. More than 10% of the sample goes to the ten largest clones. The material sequenced was peripheral blood. These receptors were collected from a human donor in a cohort sampled during active COVID-19.

CDR3 nucleotide sequence: TGTGCCAGTAGTATAAGGGAGAAACTAGCGGGAGTCAATGAGCAGTTCTTC. Its protein is CASSIREKLAGVNEQFF. V and J are TRBV19 and TRBJ2-1; 11 nucleotides agree with TRBD2. Germline CDR1 is LNHDA and CDR2 is SQIVND (reference sequence). The CDR3 sequence is 17 residues long. V shed 2 bases, J shed 6 bases, and the junction held 9 bases outside the gene matches.

The CDR3 is CASSRGQGIGSPLHF. CDR3 bases: TGTGCCAGCAGCCGAGGACAGGGGATTGGGTCACCCCTCCACTTT. This chain uses TRBV6-5 with TRBJ1-6, with TRBD1 matching over 9 bases. The CDR3 contains 15 residues. Germline V lookup: CDR1 MNHEY, CDR2 SVGAGI. V dropped 6 bases and J dropped 10; count of bases not matched to a gene: 10.

This chain links TRBV7-9 with TRBJ1-2; 7 nucleotides agree with TRBD1. V was pared by 1 base and J by 7 bases, with 6 bases of the junction left unmatched. Per the germline V gene, CDR1 is SEHNR and CDR2 is FQNEAQ (reference sequence). The CDR3 is 14 residues long. The CDR3 loop is CASSLGTGWGGYTF. Written as DNA, the CDR3 is TGTGCCAGCAGCTTAGGGACAGGATGGGGTGGCTACACCTTC.

The chain has TRBV25-1 and TRBJ2-3; no firm D call. The CDR3 runs 12 residues. CDR1 and CDR2 (germline): MGHDK, SYGVNS. Trimming took 5 bases from V and 4 from J, leaving 7 bases between them. CDR3 DNA: TGTGCCAGCAGTAACCGGGCAGATACGCAGTATTTT. Its translation: CASSNRADTQYF.

The rearrangement joins TRBV27 to TRBJ1-2, with TRBD1 as a possible D gene (5 bases). The CDR3 extends over 15 amino acids. The germline CDR1 and CDR2 sequences are MNHEY and SMNVEV (reference sequence). V lost 5 bases and J lost 0, with 13 bases in between. The CDR3 DNA follows: TGTGCCAGCAGTAGATTGCCGGGGGCTAACTATGGCTACACCTTC. This encodes CASSRLPGANYGYTF.

CDR3 in DNA: TGTGCCAGCAGCGTTTTCTGGAGACTAGCTCGGCTCTGGGTTGCCGACGAGCAGTACGTC. This gives the protein CASSVFWRLARLWVADEQYV. The chain uses TRBV9 and TRBJ2-7, with TRBD2 matching over 7 bases. CDR3 length: 20 amino acids. Germline CDR1 and CDR2: SGDLS and YYNGEE. V trimming: 2 bases; J trimming: 5 bases; junction bases outside the gene matches: 25.

For the CDR3, the DNA is TGTGCCAGCAGCTTGGTAGGGGTCGTGGAAGCTTTCTTT. It specifies CASSLVGVVEAFF. The rearrangement joins TRBV5-4 to TRBJ1-1; a weak D match, TRBD1 (5 bases). The V end lost 0 bases, the J end lost 8 bases, and 11 bases lay between the germline ends. Germline CDR1 is SGHNT and CDR2 is YYREEE (reference sequence). The CDR3 has 13 amino acids.

The V call is TRBV14, the J call TRBJ1-1, with a possible D match to TRBD1 (6 bases). CDR1 is SGHDN and CDR2 is FVKESK in the germline V gene. The CDR3 spans 15 residues. V lost 4 bases to trimming and J lost 0 bases, with 12 bases between them. CDR3 protein: CASSRRTAMNTEAFF. The CDR3 DNA is TGTGCCAGCAGCCGCCGGACAGCTATGAACACTGAAGCTTTCTTT. The variable domain in full, with the rest retrieved from reference TRBV14 and TRBJ1-1, is EAGVTQFPSHSVIEKGQTVTLRCDPISGHDNLYWYRRVMGKEIKFLLHFVKESKQDESGMPNNRFLAERTGGTYSTLKVQPAELEDSGVYFCASSRRTAMNTEAFFGQGTRLTVV.

The V and J genes are TRBV28 and TRBJ2-1, with 10 bases fitting TRBD2. This CDR3 spans 16 amino acids. V lost 3 bases and J lost 7; bases outside the gene matches: 9. Germline V gene data show CDR1 as MDHEN and CDR2 as SYDVKM. The CDR3 spells CASSFLSGGAGNEQFF. The CDR3 DNA sequence: TGTGCCAGCAGTTTCCTCAGCGGGGGGGCCGGGAATGAGCAGTTCTTC.

The chain couples TRBV19 to TRBJ2-4, with TRBD2 as a possible D gene (5 bases). The CDR3 spans 14 residues. V was trimmed by 4 bases and J by 1 base, leaving 8 bases between them. Germline V gene data show CDR1 as LNHDA and CDR2 as SQIVND (reference sequence). The CDR3 sequence is CASSTREAKNIQYF. The CDR3 DNA reads as TGTGCCAGTAGTACGAGGGAGGCCAAAAACATTCAGTACTTC.

This chain uses TRBV7-2 with TRBJ2-5; 9 nucleotides agree with TRBD1. V lost 4 bases, J lost 2 bases, and 5 bases stayed unmatched. The CDR3 loop spans 15 amino acids. Germline V gene sequence: CDR1 SGHTA, CDR2 FQGNSA. The CDR3 DNA follows: TGTGCCAGCAGCTATGACAGGGGGAATCAAGAGACCCAGTACTTC. Translating gives CASSYDRGNQETQYF.

The chain has TRBV5-4 and TRBJ2-6, with 11 bases lining up with TRBD1. The ends lost 2 bases at V and 4 bases at J; junction bases unmatched: 11. Germline V gene sequence: CDR1 SGHNT, CDR2 YYREEE (reference sequence). The CDR3 loop spans 19 amino acids. The CDR3 reads CASSFLLGTGGFGANVLTF. The CDR3 bases are TGTGCCAGCAGCTTTCTACTAGGGACAGGGGGTTTCGGGGCCAACGTCCTGACTTTC. The variable domain in full, with the rest retrieved from reference TRBV5-4 and TRBJ2-6, is ETGVTQSPTHLIKTRGQQVTLRCSSQSGHNTVSWYQQALGQGPQFIFQYYREEENGRGNFPPRFSGLQFPNYSSELNVNALELDDSALYLCASSFLLGTGGFGANVLTFGAGSRLTVL.

The chain has TRBV6-5 and TRBJ2-1; a possible D gene is TRBD1 (6 bases). The V gene lost 9 bases and the J gene lost 7 bases, with 22 bases spanning the gap. The CDR3 contains 15 residues. Germline CDR1 MNHEY, CDR2 SVGAGI. CDR3 nucleotide sequence: TGTGCCAGTAAAAGACGGGACCAGGGGTATAATGAGCAGTTCTTC. It is translated as CASKRRDQGYNEQFF.